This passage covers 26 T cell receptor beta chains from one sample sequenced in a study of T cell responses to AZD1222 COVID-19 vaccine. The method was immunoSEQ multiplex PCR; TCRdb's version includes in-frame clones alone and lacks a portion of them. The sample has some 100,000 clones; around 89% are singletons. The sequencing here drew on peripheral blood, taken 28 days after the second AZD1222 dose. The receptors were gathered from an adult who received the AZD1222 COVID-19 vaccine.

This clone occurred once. This CDR3 is CATLDPYNEQFF. DNA of the CDR3: TGTGCCACCTTGGACCCTTACAATGAGCAGTTCTTC. V gene TRBV28 combines with J gene TRBJ2-1; D remains ambiguous. Trimming cost V 10 bases and J 4 bases, with 11 bases left between them. CDR1 is MDHEN and CDR2 is SYDVKM in the germline V gene. This CDR3 contains 12 residues.

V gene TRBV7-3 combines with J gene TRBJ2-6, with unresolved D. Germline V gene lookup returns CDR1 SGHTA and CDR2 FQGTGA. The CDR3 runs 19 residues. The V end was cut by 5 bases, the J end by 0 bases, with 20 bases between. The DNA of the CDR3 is TGTGCCAGCAGCACATACGGGCCCCATAAAAACTCTGGGGCCAACGTCCTGACTTTC. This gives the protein CASSTYGPHKNSGANVLTF.

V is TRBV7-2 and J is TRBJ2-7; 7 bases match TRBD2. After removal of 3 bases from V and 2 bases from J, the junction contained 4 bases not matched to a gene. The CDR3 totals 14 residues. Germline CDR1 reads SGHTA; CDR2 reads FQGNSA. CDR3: CASSFGLGTYEQYF. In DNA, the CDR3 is TGTGCCAGCAGCTTTGGACTAGGGACCTACGAGCAGTACTTC.

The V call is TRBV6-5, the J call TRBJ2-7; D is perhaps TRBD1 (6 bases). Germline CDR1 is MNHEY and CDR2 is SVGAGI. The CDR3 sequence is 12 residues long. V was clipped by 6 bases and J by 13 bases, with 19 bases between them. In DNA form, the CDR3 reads TGTGCCAGCAGATCCGGGACATTAGACGATTACTTC. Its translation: CASRSGTLDDYF.

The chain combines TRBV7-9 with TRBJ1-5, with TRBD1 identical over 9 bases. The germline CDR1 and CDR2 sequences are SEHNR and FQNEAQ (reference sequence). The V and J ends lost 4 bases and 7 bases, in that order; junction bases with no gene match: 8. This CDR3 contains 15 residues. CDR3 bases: TGTGCCAGCAGCTCAACAGACAGGGGGGGACAGCCCCAGCATTTT. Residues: CASSSTDRGGQPQHF.

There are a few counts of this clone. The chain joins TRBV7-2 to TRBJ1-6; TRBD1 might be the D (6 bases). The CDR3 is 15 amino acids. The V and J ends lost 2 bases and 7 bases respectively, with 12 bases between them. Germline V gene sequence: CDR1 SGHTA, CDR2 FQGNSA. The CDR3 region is CASSLRDGQNSPLHF. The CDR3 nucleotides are TGTGCCAGCAGCTTAAGGGACGGACAGAATTCACCCCTCCACTTT. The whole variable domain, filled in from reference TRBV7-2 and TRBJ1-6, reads GAGVSQSPSNKVTEKGKDVELRCDPISGHTALYWYRQSLGQGLEFLIYFQGNSAPDKSGLPSDRFSAERTGGSVSTLTIQRTQQEDSAVYLCASSLRDGQNSPLHFGNGTRLTVT.

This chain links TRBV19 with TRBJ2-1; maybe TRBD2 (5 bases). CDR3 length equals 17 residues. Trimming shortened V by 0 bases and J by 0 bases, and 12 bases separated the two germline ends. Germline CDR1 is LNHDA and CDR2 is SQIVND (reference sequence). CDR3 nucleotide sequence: TGTGCCAGTAGTATAGATCTCGAGCGGAGCTCCTACAATGAGCAGTTCTTC. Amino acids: CASSIDLERSSYNEQFF.

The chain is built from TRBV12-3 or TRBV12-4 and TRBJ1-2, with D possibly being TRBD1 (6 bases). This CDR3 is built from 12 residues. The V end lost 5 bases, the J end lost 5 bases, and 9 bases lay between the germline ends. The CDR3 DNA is TGTGCCAGCAGTCTCGGACAGTATGGCTACACCTTC. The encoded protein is CASSLGQYGYTF.

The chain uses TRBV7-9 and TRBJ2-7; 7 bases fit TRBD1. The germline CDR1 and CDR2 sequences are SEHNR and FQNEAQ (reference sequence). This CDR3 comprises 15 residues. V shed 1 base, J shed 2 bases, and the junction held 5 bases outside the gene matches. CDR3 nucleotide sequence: TGTGCCAGCAGCTTAGTCGGGACAGATACCTACGAGCAGTACTTC. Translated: CASSLVGTDTYEQYF.

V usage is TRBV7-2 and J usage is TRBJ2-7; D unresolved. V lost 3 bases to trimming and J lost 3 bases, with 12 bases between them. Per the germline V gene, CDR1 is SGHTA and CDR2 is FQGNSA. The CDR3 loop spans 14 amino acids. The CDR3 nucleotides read TGTGCCAGCAGCTTGCGGCAAGATAGCTACGAGCAGTACTTC. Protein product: CASSLRQDSYEQYF.

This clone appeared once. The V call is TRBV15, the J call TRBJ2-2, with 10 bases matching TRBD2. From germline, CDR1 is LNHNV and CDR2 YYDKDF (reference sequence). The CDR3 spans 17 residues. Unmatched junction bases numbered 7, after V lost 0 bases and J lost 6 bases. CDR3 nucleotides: TGTGCCACCAGCAGAGACACCAGGACTAGCGGCCCCGGGGAGCTGTTTTTT. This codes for CATSRDTRTSGPGELFF. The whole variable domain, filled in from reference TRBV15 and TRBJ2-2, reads DAMVIQNPRYQVTQFGKPVTLSCSQTLNHNVMYWYQQKSSQAPKLLFHYYDKDFNNEADTPDNFQSRRPNTSFCFLDIRSPGLGDTAMYLCATSRDTRTSGPGELFFGEGSRLTVL.

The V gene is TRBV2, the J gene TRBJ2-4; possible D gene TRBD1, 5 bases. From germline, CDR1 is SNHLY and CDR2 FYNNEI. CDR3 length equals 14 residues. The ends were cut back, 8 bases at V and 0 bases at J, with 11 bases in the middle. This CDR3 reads CASEQGSAKNIQYF. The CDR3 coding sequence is TGTGCCAGCGAGCAGGGTTCAGCCAAAAACATTCAGTACTTC.

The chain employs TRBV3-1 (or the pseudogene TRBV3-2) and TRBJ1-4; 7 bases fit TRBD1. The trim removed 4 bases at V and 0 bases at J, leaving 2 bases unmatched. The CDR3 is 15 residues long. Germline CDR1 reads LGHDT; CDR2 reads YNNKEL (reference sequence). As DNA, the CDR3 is TGTGCCAGCAGCCTCACAGGGGCAACTAATGAAAAACTGTTTTTT. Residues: CASSLTGATNEKLFF.

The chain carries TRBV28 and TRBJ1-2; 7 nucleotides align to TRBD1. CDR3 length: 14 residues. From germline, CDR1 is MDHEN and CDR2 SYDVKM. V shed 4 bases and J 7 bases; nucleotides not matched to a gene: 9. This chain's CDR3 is CASSSERDSGGYTF. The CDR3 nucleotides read TGTGCCAGCAGTTCAGAGAGGGACAGTGGTGGCTACACCTTC.

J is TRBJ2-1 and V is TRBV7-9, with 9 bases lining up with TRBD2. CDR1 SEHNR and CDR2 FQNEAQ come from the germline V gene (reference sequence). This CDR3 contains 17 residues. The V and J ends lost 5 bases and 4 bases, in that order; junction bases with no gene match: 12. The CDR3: CASSPGMASGEYNEQFF. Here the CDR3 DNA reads TGTGCCAGCAGCCCAGGGATGGCTAGCGGGGAGTACAATGAGCAGTTCTTC.

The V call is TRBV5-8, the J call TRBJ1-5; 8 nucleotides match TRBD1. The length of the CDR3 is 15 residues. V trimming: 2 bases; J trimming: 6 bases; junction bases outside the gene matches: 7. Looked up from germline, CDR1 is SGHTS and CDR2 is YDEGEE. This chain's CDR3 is CASSLGQGAFQPQHF. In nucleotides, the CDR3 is TGTGCCAGCAGCTTAGGGCAGGGGGCCTTTCAGCCCCAGCATTTT.

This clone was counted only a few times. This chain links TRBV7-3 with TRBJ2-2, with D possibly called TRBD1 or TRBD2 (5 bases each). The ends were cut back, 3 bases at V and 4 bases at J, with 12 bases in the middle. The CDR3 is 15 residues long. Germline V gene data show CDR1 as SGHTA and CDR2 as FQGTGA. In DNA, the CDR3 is TGTGCCAGCAGCTTTTCGGGACCGGGCACCGGGGAGCTGTTTTTT. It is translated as CASSFSGPGTGELFF.

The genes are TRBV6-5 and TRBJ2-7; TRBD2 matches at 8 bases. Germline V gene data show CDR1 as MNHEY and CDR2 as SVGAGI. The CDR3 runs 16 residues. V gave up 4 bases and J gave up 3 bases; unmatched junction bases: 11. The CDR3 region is CASSSTGRGGNYEQYF. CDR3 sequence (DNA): TGTGCCAGCAGTTCTACGGGTCGCGGGGGGAACTACGAGCAGTACTTC.

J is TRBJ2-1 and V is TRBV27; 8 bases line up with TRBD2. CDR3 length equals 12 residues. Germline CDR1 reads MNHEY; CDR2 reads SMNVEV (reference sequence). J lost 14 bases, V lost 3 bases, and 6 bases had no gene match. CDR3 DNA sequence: TGTGCCAGCAGTTTTCCCGGGACTAGTGAGTTCTTC. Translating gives CASSFPGTSEFF.

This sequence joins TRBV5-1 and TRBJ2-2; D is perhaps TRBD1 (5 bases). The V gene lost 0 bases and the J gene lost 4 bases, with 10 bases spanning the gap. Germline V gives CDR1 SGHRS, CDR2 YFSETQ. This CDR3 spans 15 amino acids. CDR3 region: CASSLVQGGTGELFF. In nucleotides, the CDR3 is TGCGCCAGCAGCTTGGTTCAGGGCGGCACCGGGGAGCTGTTTTTT.

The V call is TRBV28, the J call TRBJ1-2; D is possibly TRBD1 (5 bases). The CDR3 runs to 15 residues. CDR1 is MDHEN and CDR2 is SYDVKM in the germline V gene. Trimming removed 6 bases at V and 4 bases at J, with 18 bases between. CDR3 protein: CASSPGPVLSYGYTF. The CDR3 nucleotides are TGTGCCAGCAGCCCGGGACCTGTATTGTCCTATGGCTACACCTTC.

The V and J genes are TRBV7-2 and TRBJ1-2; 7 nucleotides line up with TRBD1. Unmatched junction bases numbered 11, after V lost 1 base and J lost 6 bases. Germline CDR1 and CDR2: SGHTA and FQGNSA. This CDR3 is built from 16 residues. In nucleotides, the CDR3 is TGTGCCAGCAGCTTAGGAGTCGGTCCAGGGGGAAATGGCTACACCTTC. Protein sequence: CASSLGVGPGGNGYTF.

The CDR3 region has the DNA TGCGCCAGCAGCTCGGGTTCAGGACCCGGTTTAAACGAGCAGTACTTC. It is translated as CASSSGSGPGLNEQYF. The genes are TRBV5-1 and TRBJ2-7, with unresolved D. Between the trimmed V and J ends, which lost 3 bases and 5 bases, there was a span of 21 bases. Looked up from germline, CDR1 is SGHRS and CDR2 is YFSETQ. The CDR3 loop spans 16 amino acids.

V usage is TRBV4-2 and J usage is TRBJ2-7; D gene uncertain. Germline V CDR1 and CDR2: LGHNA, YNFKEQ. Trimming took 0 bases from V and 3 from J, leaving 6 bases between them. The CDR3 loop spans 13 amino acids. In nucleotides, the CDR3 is TGTGCCAGCAGCCAAGATGGGGACTACGAGCAGTACTTC. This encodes CASSQDGDYEQYF.

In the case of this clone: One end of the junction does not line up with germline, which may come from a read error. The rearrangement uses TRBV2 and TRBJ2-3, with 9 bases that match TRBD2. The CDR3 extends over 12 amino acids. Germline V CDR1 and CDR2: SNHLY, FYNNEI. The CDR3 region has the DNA TGTGCCAGCAGTGCGGGCGGGGGGGCACAGAATTTT. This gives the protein CASSAGGGAQNF.

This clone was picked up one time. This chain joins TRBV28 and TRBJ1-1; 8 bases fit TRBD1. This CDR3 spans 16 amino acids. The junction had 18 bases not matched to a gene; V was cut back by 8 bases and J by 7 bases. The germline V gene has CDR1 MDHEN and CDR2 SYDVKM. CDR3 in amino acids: CASQVWGHTGTGEAFF. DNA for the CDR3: TGTGCCAGCCAGGTTTGGGGACATACAGGGACAGGTGAAGCTTTCTTT.